Sequencing of this T cell receptor beta chain was carried out in a study of CD8+CD57+ T cells in acquired aplastic anemia. Germline V gene lookup returns CDR1 SNHLY and CDR2 FYNNEI. The CDR3 runs 14 residues. The V and J ends lost 5 bases and 7 bases respectively, with 17 bases between them. For CDR3 and TCR beta VDJ profiling, genomic DNA was the template used. TCRdb re-analysed the reads in MiXCR, keeping a single row per CDR3 protein. Counted here are some 130,000 distinct CDR3 sequences, around 48% occurring once; the ten biggest clones make up around 2.3%. Overall study results and limits: Overlap between patients and controls comprised about 30 CD8+ CDR3 sequences.

Worth noting for this clonotype: Its antigen remains unidentified.

The chain uses TRBV2 and TRBJ2-5; either TRBD1 or TRBD2 may supply D (5 bases each). Sequenced input: sorted CD4+, CD8+, or CD8+CD57+ T cells (not recorded which) from PBMCs. This TCR was recovered from a human donor in good health, serving as a control. This CDR3 is CASSSSGARGTQYF. CDR3 sequence (DNA): TGTGCCAGCAGTTCCTCTGGGGCGAGGGGGACCCAGTACTTC.